This T cell receptor beta chain was recovered during a study of OX40 agonist ivuxolimab in advanced cancers. Study as a whole: Three patients, one with hepatocellular carcinoma and two with cutaneous melanoma, achieved partial responses.

Germline V CDR1 and CDR2: SGDLS, YYNGEE. The CDR3 contains 13 residues. V was cut by 5 bases and J by 7 bases, with 13 bases left in between. Sequencing used immunoSEQ multiplex PCR; TCRdb keeps in-frame clones, though not all of them. The profile shows some 71,000 clones, around 93% of them singletons. Broader study findings: Relative to CD4+ cells, CD8+ T cells on average had more expanded clones.

Comments on this clone: Its antigen is unidentified.

Sampling of blood occurred at baseline, cycle 4 day 1, and cycle 7 day 1. This TCR derives from an adult with an advanced solid tumor such as melanoma, head and neck, liver or kidney cancer. This material consisted of CD4+ or CD8+ T cells sorted from blood, taken in a trial of the OX40 agonist ivuxolimab. V and J are TRBV9 and TRBJ2-1; a possible D gene is TRBD2 (5 bases). This CDR3 is CASRGASGNEQFF. In DNA form, the CDR3 reads TGTGCCAGCAGGGGAGCTTCTGGAAATGAGCAGTTCTTC. The variable domain in full, with the rest retrieved from reference TRBV9 and TRBJ2-1, is DSGVTQTPKHLITATGQRVTLRCSPRSGDLSVYWYQQSLDQGLQFLIQYYNGEERAKGNILERFSAQQFPDLHSELNLSSLELGDSALYFCASRGASGNEQFFGPGTRLTVL.